The rows below give T cell receptor beta chains drawn from one sample of a study of T cell responses to AZD1222 COVID-19 vaccine. TCRdb's copy holds only in-frame clones and misses some; the assay was immunoSEQ multiplex PCR. The repertoire holds 180,000 or so clones, with around 92% as singletons. Material: peripheral blood, obtained 28 days after the second AZD1222 dose. The receptors here all came from an adult who received the AZD1222 COVID-19 vaccine. Both conserved end residues are part of each CDR3. Clone size, where shown, is once, few, many, or a class for clones that have expanded.

clone_size v_call cdr3_aa
- TRBV5-1 CASSPDGHSNQPQHF
- TRBV6-1 CASSEERGIVDEQYF
- TRBV28 CASSLIIRVYEQYF
- TRBV5-1 CASSSDGSTEAFF
- TRBV29-1 CSVGEGSTYGYTF
medium-sized TRBV5-6 CASSWGTVNEQFF
- TRBV28 CASNSGRFSYEQYF
- TRBV24-1 CATSGSSGVGDEQFF
- TRBV6-2/TRBV6-3 CASSFSYEQYF
- TRBV2 CASSSATGLTEAFF
few TRBV5-1 CASSPGTGGMEAFF
- TRBV10-3 CAISEGAGYEQYF
- TRBV19 CASTPQRGGNNEQFF
- TRBV28 CGGGWPYEQYF
- TRBV27 CASSLFTGTGVDFQPQHF
- TRBV5-4 CARSSGGGSGGTQYF
few TRBV29-1 CSVGGGEAFF
- TRBV10-2 CARCPGGRGNEQFF
- TRBV6-5 CASSRDIGQPQHF
once TRBV7-2 CASSLALGLAVTGELFF
- TRBV27 CASSLSIAVSGYNEQFF
- TRBV5-4 CASSLEGASSPGELFF
- TRBV5-1 CASSSGIEGYEQYF
- TRBV3-1/TRBV3-2 CASSQEGRTGELFF
once TRBV7-9 CASSLTSGETQYF
- TRBV10-1 CASSERGFSPLHF
- TRBV11-2 CASSPGGGISRQYF
- TRBV29-1 CSVEGDSSGSYEQYF
- TRBV4-1 CASSQEKQGRHYEQYF
- TRBV21-1 CASSFKGGGVSYEQYF
- TRBV20-1 CSASRGSGNTEAFF
- TRBV6-2/TRBV6-3 CASSYYSYEQYF
- TRBV18 CASSGYGSGGTDTQYF
- TRBV5-6 CASSLGAQETQYF
once TRBV6-5 CASRRQNTEAFF
- TRBV10-1 CASSGSGGRTEAFF
- TRBV12-3/TRBV12-4 CASSLDGNTEAFF
- TRBV6-2/TRBV6-3 CASSWTGDTEAFF
- TRBV11-2 CASSRYSSGQETQYF
once TRBV13 CASSFGSPSSYTF
once TRBV7-9 CASSLVVITYGGYTF
- TRBV6-1 CASSERGHSNQPQHF
- TRBV30 CAWSVTGQGGGWGKLFF
- TRBV18 CASSPRTGMENTEAFF
- TRBV30 CAWSGGQGNWPQHF
- TRBV27 CASSSPIAGANTGELFF